The entry that follows covers one TCR beta chain sequence. Authors' processing steps: It was from reference gene primer amplification that nucleated cell counts were estimated. Assay: immunoSEQ multiplex PCR; the TCRdb copy retains only in-frame clones and omits some. The V and J calls and clone size are taken from that table; D and trimming were inferred from the DNA. This table holds around 150,000 clones, roughly 90% found once. The data derive from a study of blood T cell repertoires in COVID-19. Background on the study: The study drew acute and convalescent COVID-19 samples from the United States, Italy and Spain. T cells, B-cell-depleted T cells, or PBMCs supplied cDNA or gDNA.

V dropped 1 base and J dropped 6; count of bases not matched to a gene: 8. Germline V CDR1 and CDR2: LGHDT, YNNKEL (reference sequence). There are 15 residues in the CDR3. Enrolment of Seattle patients took place during active infection, and they were followed longitudinally. Sample: peripheral blood. This sequence joins TRBV3-1 (or the pseudogene TRBV3-2) and TRBJ1-2; 7 bases match TRBD1. The TCR sequence derives from a man aged 30-40 years with COVID-19, enrolled during active disease. CDR3 region: CASSQAGGRGDGYTF. CDR3 in DNA: TGTGCCAGCAGCCAAGCCGGCGGCAGGGGGGATGGCTACACCTTC.